This T cell receptor (beta chain) was sequenced for a study of blood T cell repertoires in COVID-19. About the research overall: The study drew acute and convalescent COVID-19 samples from the United States, Italy and Spain. T cells, B-cell-depleted T cells, or PBMCs provided the cDNA or gDNA that served as material.

As handled by the study authors: Reference gene primer amplification gave estimated nucleated cell counts. The data were produced by immunoSEQ multiplex PCR, yet TCRdb's version contains in-frame clones alone and is incomplete. V and J calls and clone size come straight from that table; D and trimming were deduced from the DNA. The sample has about 100,000 clones; around 88% are singletons. This CDR3 has 16 residues. Trimming at V came to 0 bases and at J to 4 bases, leaving 4 bases not matched to a gene. CDR1 KGHSH and CDR2 LQKENI come from the germline V gene. This TCR derives from a human donor in a cohort sampled during active COVID-19. The sequencing sample was made of peripheral blood. The rearrangement joins TRBV18 to TRBJ1-5; 9 bases agree with TRBD1. The DNA of the CDR3 is TGTGCCAGCTCACCACCTGGGACAGGGTTTAATCAGCCCCAGCATTTT. Translation: CASSPPGTGFNQPQHF. The full variable domain, rest sourced from reference TRBV18 and TRBJ1-5, is NAGVMQNPRHLVRRRGQEARLRCSPMKGHSHVYWYRQLPEEGLKFMVYLQKENIIDESGMPKERFSAEFPKEGPSILRIQQVVRGDSAAYFCASSPPGTGFNQPQHFGDGTRLSIL.